This TCR beta chain was observed in a study of cytomegalovirus exposure and HLA in healthy donors. Trimming at V came to 11 bases and at J to 0 bases, leaving 9 bases not matched to a gene. This CDR3 is 14 amino acids long. Germline V gene lookup returns CDR1 LNHDA and CDR2 SQIVND (reference sequence). The PCR had 60 Vbeta and 13 Jbeta primers. Produced via immunoSEQ multiplex PCR; TCRdb's table is partial and in-frame only. The sample carries about 200,000 clones, 75% to 85% recorded once. The TCR comes from a male donor in good health and CMV-seropositive. Source material: PBMCs. V and J are TRBV19 and TRBJ2-7, with TRBD1 identical over 8 bases. The CDR3 spells CAAAGQGTSYEQYF. CDR3 bases: TGTGCCGCCGCCGGACAGGGTACCTCCTACGAGCAGTACTTC.